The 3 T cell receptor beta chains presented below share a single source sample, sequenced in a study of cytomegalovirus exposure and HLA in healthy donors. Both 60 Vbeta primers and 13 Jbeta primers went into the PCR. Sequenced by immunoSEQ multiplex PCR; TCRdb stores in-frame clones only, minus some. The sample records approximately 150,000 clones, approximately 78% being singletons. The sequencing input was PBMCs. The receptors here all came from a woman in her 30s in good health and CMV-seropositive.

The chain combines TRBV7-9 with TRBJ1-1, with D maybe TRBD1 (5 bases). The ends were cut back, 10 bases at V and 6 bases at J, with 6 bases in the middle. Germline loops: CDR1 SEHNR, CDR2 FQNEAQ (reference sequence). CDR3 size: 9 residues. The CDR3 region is CATGSEAFF. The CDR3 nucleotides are TGTGCCACAGGGTCTGAAGCTTTCTTT.

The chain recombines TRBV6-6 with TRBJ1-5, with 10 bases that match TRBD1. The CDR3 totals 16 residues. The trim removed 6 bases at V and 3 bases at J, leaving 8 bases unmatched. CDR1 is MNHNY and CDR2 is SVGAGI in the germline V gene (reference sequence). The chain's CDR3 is CASSPRDRGPNQPQHF. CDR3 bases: TGTGCCAGCAGCCCCAGAGACAGGGGGCCCAATCAGCCCCAGCATTTT.

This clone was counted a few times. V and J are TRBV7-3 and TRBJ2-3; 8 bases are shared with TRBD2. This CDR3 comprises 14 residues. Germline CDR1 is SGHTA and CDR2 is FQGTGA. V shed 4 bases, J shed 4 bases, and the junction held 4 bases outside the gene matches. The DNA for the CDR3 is TGTGCCAGCAGCTCGGGGGGGCGGCCAGATACGCAGTATTTT. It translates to CASSSGGRPDTQYF.